The 18 T cell receptor beta chains in this list originate from one sample, sequenced in a study of cytomegalovirus exposure and HLA in healthy donors (dated by TCRdb to 2016 to 2017). Preparation of the library involved the immunoSEQ multiplex PCR assay. A mixture of 60 forward primers for TCR Vbeta segments and 13 reverse primers for TCR Jbeta segments was used in the multiplex PCR. TCRdb carries this immuneACCESS record with in-frame sequences only. Its versions omit some clonotypes, under half of them owing to an unresolved V gene in the studies checked, with the rest unexplained. This sample holds 140,000 or so clones; roughly 88% were observed only once. The leading ten clones occupy around 0.54% of the sample. Sequenced sample: PBMCs. These receptors were collected from a woman aged 40 to 55 in good health and CMV-seronegative.

The chain is built from TRBV7-2 and TRBJ2-1, with a possible D match to TRBD1 (6 bases). CDR1 is SGHTA and CDR2 is FQGNSA in the germline V gene. The CDR3 runs to 15 residues. The germline V and J ends were trimmed by 4 bases and 0 bases, with 10 bases remaining between them. The CDR3, as DNA: TGTGCCAGCAGCTCACAGGGATTCTCCTACAATGAGCAGTTCTTC. Amino acids: CASSSQGFSYNEQFF.

This clone was seen more than once but under ten times. The chain is built from TRBV6-5 and TRBJ1-2; D gene uncertain. The CDR3 totals 15 residues. The germline V gene encodes CDR1 MNHEY and CDR2 SVGAGI. V lost 2 bases and J lost 3, with 13 bases in between. As DNA, the CDR3 is TGTGCCAGCAGTTACGATCAGGCGTACCACTATGGCTACACCTTC. Residues: CASSYDQAYHYGYTF.

In this sample, this clone turned up once. The rearrangement uses TRBV5-8 and TRBJ1-2; possible D gene TRBD1, 6 bases. This CDR3 region has 14 residues. Germline V gene lookup returns CDR1 SGHTS and CDR2 YDEGEE. V was shortened by 0 bases and J by 9 bases, with 15 bases between the two germline ends. The CDR3: CASSLELMTGRYTF. The CDR3 region has the DNA TGTGCCAGCAGCTTGGAATTGATGACAGGACGCTACACCTTC.

V and J are TRBV5-1 and TRBJ1-2; D uncertain. The CDR3 consists of 16 residues. Trimming pared 0 bases from V and 7 bases from J, leaving 19 bases between. Per germline, CDR1 SGHRS and CDR2 YFSETQ. Here the CDR3 reads CASSLAPREVFGGYTF. Here the CDR3 DNA reads TGCGCCAGCAGCTTGGCACCGCGTGAGGTCTTCGGTGGCTACACCTTC.

The V call is TRBV5-1, the J call TRBJ1-5; 7 nucleotides agree with TRBD1. Germline V gene lookup returns CDR1 SGHRS and CDR2 YFSETQ. The CDR3 is 15 amino acids. V lost 1 base and J lost 7; bases outside the gene matches: 8. CDR3 in amino acids: CASSLNDRASQPQHF. The CDR3 DNA reads TGCGCCAGCAGCTTGAACGACAGGGCGAGCCAGCCCCAGCATTTT.

The chain employs TRBV7-9 and TRBJ1-2; 8 bases map to TRBD1. Germline V gene data show CDR1 as SEHNR and CDR2 as FQNEAQ (reference sequence). The ends lost 5 bases at V and 4 bases at J; junction bases unmatched: 6. The CDR3 contains 14 residues. CDR3 DNA: TGTGCCAGCAGCCCGTCAGGGGGCTCCTATGGCTACACCTTC. Translating gives CASSPSGGSYGYTF.

V is TRBV21-1 and J is TRBJ2-2; the table names TRBD2, a call not compared with the DNA. TRBV21-1 is recorded as a pseudogene. CDR3 length: 11 residues. CDR3 amino acids: CAGANTGELFF. CDR3 in DNA: TGTGCGGGAGCGAACACCGGGGAGCTGTTTTTT.

The chain combines TRBV5-1 with TRBJ1-2, with D uncertain. V lost 5 bases to trimming and J lost 3 bases, with 14 bases between them. The CDR3 extends over 14 amino acids. Germline CDR1 reads SGHRS; CDR2 reads YFSETQ. DNA for the CDR3: TGCGCCAGCAGTATAAGCCCAGGCGACTATGGCTACACCTTC. Translated, it gives CASSISPGDYGYTF.

J is TRBJ2-7 and V is TRBV27; D might be TRBD2 (6 bases). The V and J ends lost 2 bases and 5 bases respectively, with 13 bases between them. This CDR3 has 14 amino acids. The germline V gene has CDR1 MNHEY and CDR2 SMNVEV (reference sequence). This chain's CDR3 is CASSLLSGGDEQYF. The CDR3 region has the DNA TGTGCCAGCAGTTTACTTTCTGGAGGGGACGAGCAGTACTTC.

J is TRBJ2-5 and V is TRBV7-8; TRBD1 agrees at 10 bases. The better agreement between TRBJ2-7 and the DNA end casts doubt on the J call. This CDR3 contains 18 residues. Per germline, CDR1 SGHVS and CDR2 FQNEAQ. The DNA for the CDR3 is TGTGCCAGCAGCTTAATTCAGGGACAGGGGTTAGAAGCCTACGAGCAGTACTTC. Protein sequence: CASSLIQGQGLEAYEQYF.

This clone was recorded once. The J gene is TRBJ1-6, the V gene TRBV7-9; D may be TRBD1 (6 bases). CDR1 is SEHNR, CDR2 FQNEAQ, per germline (reference sequence). The CDR3 is 12 residues long. V lost 10 bases to trimming and J lost 13 bases, with 17 bases between them. CDR3 DNA sequence: TGTGCCACCAAGGGGGAGGGCGGTCCCCTCCACTTT. Translating it yields CATKGEGGPLHF.

The chain joins TRBV6-1 to TRBJ2-3, with 7 bases lining up with TRBD1. Germline V gene data show CDR1 as MNHNS and CDR2 as SASEGT. J lost 1 base, V lost 6 bases, and 4 bases had no gene match. The CDR3 totals 14 residues. This CDR3 is CASREDRRTDTQYF. CDR3 DNA sequence: TGTGCCAGCAGAGAGGACAGGCGCACAGATACGCAGTATTTT.

Turning to this clone: One junction end disagrees with the germline gene, perhaps due to a read error. The gene calls are TRBV10-3 and TRBJ2-1, with TRBD2 matching over 8 bases. Germline CDR1 ENHRY, CDR2 SYGVKD. This CDR3 region has 15 residues. The DNA of the CDR3 is TGTGCCAGCAGTCTACTAGCGGTCTCCTACAATGAGCAGTTCTTC. Translating it yields CASSLLAVSYNEQFF.

The chain couples TRBV15 to TRBJ2-2, with D possibly TRBD1 on 5 matching bases. The CDR3 extends over 16 amino acids. Germline V gene sequence: CDR1 LNHNV, CDR2 YYDKDF (reference sequence). Trimming removed 0 bases from V and 5 bases from J, with 13 bases in between. The DNA for the CDR3 is TGTGCCACCAGCAGAGACCCGACAGCTCGGACCGGGGAGCTGTTTTTT. This gives the protein CATSRDPTARTGELFF.

CDR3 in amino acids: CASSPRTGGGEKLFF. In nucleotides, the CDR3 is TGCGCCAGCTCACCACGGACAGGGGGTGGGGAAAAACTGTTTTTT. The rearrangement links TRBV5-1 to TRBJ1-4, with TRBD1 matching 10 bases. Germline trimming cut 7 bases from V and 8 bases from J; bases unmatched to any gene: 11. This CDR3 has 15 amino acids. Germline V lookup: CDR1 SGHRS, CDR2 YFSETQ.

The chain couples TRBV11-3 to TRBJ1-3; 7 nucleotides line up with TRBD1. CDR3 size: 15 residues. J gave up 3 bases and V 3 bases, and 5 bases lay outside the gene matches. CDR1 and CDR2 (germline): SGHNT, YENEEA. Here the CDR3 DNA reads TGTGCCAGCAGCTTTGAGGGGGCGAATGGAAACACCATATATTTT. Its protein product is CASSFEGANGNTIYF.

This chain joins TRBV27 and TRBJ2-6; D possibly corresponds to TRBD1 (5 bases). V lost 6 bases, J lost 3 bases, and 9 bases lay in between. The CDR3 is 14 amino acids. Germline V gene data show CDR1 as MNHEY and CDR2 as SMNVEV (reference sequence). The CDR3 here is CASSHQGGANVLTF. CDR3 DNA: TGTGCCAGCAGCCACCAGGGTGGGGCCAACGTCCTGACTTTC.

The genes are TRBV30 and TRBJ2-1; tentatively, D is TRBD2 (5 bases). CDR3 length: 15 amino acids. V shed 1 base and J shed 0 bases, with 10 bases lying between them. CDR1 is GTSNPN and CDR2 is SVGIG in the germline V gene (reference sequence). The CDR3 DNA reads TGTGCCTGGAGTGGGTGGAGGAGCTCCTACAATGAGCAGTTCTTC. Translation: CAWSGWRSSYNEQFF.